The rows below give T cell receptor beta chains drawn from one sample of a study of T cell repertoires in cytomegalovirus infection. TCRdb re-called the reads through MiXCR, storing one row per CDR3 protein. The profile shows hundreds of thousands of distinct CDR3 sequences, about 28% of them singletons. These receptors' antigens are unknown. The sample consisted of cultured PBMCs, taken from culture after CMV antigen stimulation. The source is a human donor in good health (CMV status not recorded). Some clones in this sample may be carry-over from other donors' samples. The CDR3 runs from the conserved cysteine through the conserved F or W. The order of the fields is V gene, clone size, D gene, J gene, CDR3 DNA, CDR3 protein. The D gene is left open where the match is weak. Part of the rows lack a size; the others show once, few, many or a class for expanded clones.

V: TRBV6-6; size: -; D: TRBD2; J: TRBJ2-5; DNA: TGTGCCAGCAGTGCAGGACTAGCCCCAGGGACCCAGTACTTC; CDR3: CASSAGLAPGTQYF
V: TRBV4-1; size: -; D: -; J: TRBJ1-5; DNA: TGCGCCAGCAGCCAGCAGACGTATAGCAATCAGCCCCAGCATTTT; CDR3: CASSQQTYSNQPQHF
V: TRBV27; size: few; D: TRBD2; J: TRBJ2-1; DNA: TGTGCCAGCAGTATACTAGCGGGAGGGCGCAATGAGCAGTTCTTC; CDR3: CASSILAGGRNEQFF
V: TRBV7-8; size: -; D: -; J: TRBJ2-7; DNA: TGTGCCAGCAGCTTAGGTCGGGGCAGAACGCGCTCCTACGAGCAGTACTTC; CDR3: CASSLGRGRTRSYEQYF
V: TRBV4-2; size: few; D: -; J: TRBJ1-1; DNA: TGTGCCAGCAGCCAAGATCGGAAGTGGACAACTGAAGCTTTCTTT; CDR3: CASSQDRKWTTEAFF
V: TRBV4-1; size: few; D: TRBD1; J: TRBJ2-1; DNA: TGCGCCAGCAGCCCGTCCGGGACAGGGGTTTCCAATGAGCAGTTCTTC; CDR3: CASSPSGTGVSNEQFF
V: TRBV11-2; size: many; D: -; J: TRBJ1-1; DNA: TGTGCCAGCAGCTTAGGGCCAGAGAACACTGAAGCTTTCTTT; CDR3: CASSLGPENTEAFF
V: TRBV11-2; size: -; D: -; J: TRBJ1-2; DNA: TGTGCCAGCAGTTCAAACCTTAACTATGGCTACACCTTC; CDR3: CASSSNLNYGYTF
V: TRBV19; size: -; D: -; J: TRBJ1-5; DNA: TGTGCCAGTAGTTTTGGGACTGACAATCAGCCCCAGCATTTT; CDR3: CASSFGTDNQPQHF
V: TRBV7-2; size: many; D: TRBD1; J: TRBJ2-1; DNA: TGTGCCAGCAGCCCGGCCGGGACAGGGGAAAGGAATGAGCAGTTCTTC; CDR3: CASSPAGTGERNEQFF